Listed below are T cell receptor beta chains from one sample, sequenced in a study of T cells in Graves' hyperthyroidism and ophthalmopathy. TCRdb recomputed calls from the multiplex PCR reads with MiXCR, one row per CDR3 protein. The sample yields fewer than 450,000 distinct CDR3 sequences, approximately 17% seen once. The material sequenced was blood. The receptors were gathered from a woman aged 25 to 39 with Graves' hyperthyroidism that later progressed to Graves' ophthalmopathy. Both conserved end residues are part of each CDR3. The order of the fields is V gene, clone size, D gene, J gene, CDR3 DNA, CDR3 protein. The D gene is left open where the match is weak. Clone size is stated in some rows and not others, as once, few, many or a class when expanded.

V: TRBV29-1
size: many
D: -
J: TRBJ1-2
DNA: TGCAGCGCTGACGCGGGGGTCGACGGCTACACCTTC
CDR3: CSADAGVDGYTF

V: TRBV6-6
size: many
D: -
J: TRBJ2-1
DNA: TGTGCCAGCAGTTACTCCTCCGGGACAAACTCCTACAATGAGCAGTTCTTC
CDR3: CASSYSSGTNSYNEQFF

V: TRBV28
size: -
D: -
J: TRBJ2-2
DNA: TGTGCCAGCAGCGTAGCTTGGCAGGGGGGATCCGGGGAGCCGTTTTTT
CDR3: CASSVAWQGGSGEPFF

V: TRBV10-3
size: many
D: -
J: TRBJ1-1
DNA: TGTGCCATCAGTGAGACAAACACTGAAGCTTTCTTT
CDR3: CAISETNTEAFF

V: TRBV20-1
size: many
D: -
J: TRBJ2-7
DNA: TGCAGTGCTAGAGGGGAGGGGGGCGAGCAGTACTTC
CDR3: CSARGEGGEQYF

V: TRBV28
size: many
D: -
J: TRBJ1-6
DNA: TGTGCCAGCAGTCCTCCGTCGGGGTCACCCCTCCACTTT
CDR3: CASSPPSGSPLHF

V: TRBV24-1
size: many
D: TRBD2
J: TRBJ2-3
DNA: TGTGCCACCAGTGATTTTAAGCGGGGGGAGAACCGAGATACGCAGTATTTT
CDR3: CATSDFKRGENRDTQYF

V: TRBV20-1
size: -
D: -
J: TRBJ2-2
DNA: TGCAGTGCTTCTGATTGGGCCAAACCGAACACCGGGGAGCTGTTTTTT
CDR3: CSASDWAKPNTGELFF

V: TRBV5-1
size: -
D: -
J: TRBJ1-2
DNA: TGCGCCAGCAGCTTGAATACAGGTGCTTATGGCTACACCTTC
CDR3: CASSLNTGAYGYTF

V: TRBV19
size: few
D: -
J: TRBJ1-5
DNA: TGTGCCAGTAGTATTGGGCCTTTCAGGGTTAGCAATCAGCCCCAGCATTTT
CDR3: CASSIGPFRVSNQPQHF

V: TRBV5-1
size: many
D: TRBD2
J: TRBJ2-2
DNA: TGCGCCAGCAGCTCCTTCCCCCCCGGGACTAGCGGCTCCACCGGGGAGCTGTTTTTT
CDR3: CASSSFPPGTSGSTGELFF

V: TRBV9
size: -
D: TRBD2
J: TRBJ2-1
DNA: TGTGCCAGCAGCCCGGGAGGGATCGGTAGCGGAGGGAACAATGAGCAGTTCTTC
CDR3: CASSPGGIGSGGNNEQFF

V: TRBV11-3
size: -
D: -
J: TRBJ2-2
DNA: TGTGCCAGCAGCGAAAATCTGGGGGGCGGTTACACCGGGGAGCTGTTTTTT
CDR3: CASSENLGGGYTGELFF

V: TRBV28
size: many
D: -
J: TRBJ2-1
DNA: TGTGCCAGCAGCACAATGAGTGACAGACACAATGAGCAGTTCTTC
CDR3: CASSTMSDRHNEQFF